This TCR beta chain emerged from a study of blood T cell repertoires in COVID-19 (dated by TCRdb to 2018 to 2021). Describing the broader study: Collaborator samples came from the United States, Italy and Spain and covered acute and convalescent phases of COVID-19. The repertoires were made available in a free public database intended to serve as a resource for research on the immune response to SARS-CoV-2. Where available, HLA class I and class II types were obtained from metadata supplied by the sample provider rather than from assay-based typing. Samples came from the ongoing ImmuneRACE study (first 160 participants) plus 1,254 subjects from 6 global collaborators. Deeply sampled blood TCRbeta repertoires from subjects exposed to, actively infected with, or recovered from COVID-19 were included in the dataset. The sample metadata nearly always contained a de-identified subject ID, COVID-19 status, age in years and sex. The material from the prospective study consisted of cDNA or gDNA derived from T cells, B-cell-depleted T cells, or PBMCs. Overall study results and their limits: Clinical and demographic metadata were provided uncurated, with the amount varying by source and participant.

Trimming leaves V shorter by 6 bases and J shorter by 8 bases, with the junction holding 8 bases beyond the gene matches. Spanning cysteine to phenylalanine, the CDR3 consists of 14 amino acids. Kept here is only the CDR3 DNA, which spans 42 bases and is read in frame from base 1. CDR1 and CDR2 were assigned from the germline V gene as MDHEN and SYDVKM. This clone appeared a single time. Its target antigen remains unknown. No qualities accompany the bases; no much larger clone lies one base away. TCRbeta CDR3 regions were amplified from genomic DNA by means of the immunoSEQ Assay, a bias-controlled multiplex PCR. On the study's bioinformatics: Nucleated cell counts per sample were estimated from amplification of reference gene primers within the assay. Sequence reads were collapsed and filtered to measure the absolute abundance of every unique TCRbeta CDR3 rearrangement. For each sample, productive Simpson clonality was calculated as the square root of Simpson's diversity index across productive rearrangements. In its TCRdb copy, this immuneACCESS table keeps in-frame sequences only and misses some clones. Where compared with another copy, unresolved V genes explain less than half of these, and the others have no known cause. That table furnishes V, J and clone size, whereas the DNA furnished D and trimming. This sample lists more than 150,000 clones; approximately 87% were detected once. About 2.7% of the sample belongs to the ten largest clones.

Collaborating institutions collected whole blood in K2EDTA tubes following their own protocols. For TCRbeta analysis, collaborators shipped samples as frozen whole blood, isolated PBMCs, or DNA extracted from either of those sample types. The sample comprised peripheral blood. The chain was built from TRBV28 and TRBJ1-5, with 9 bases in between that match TRBD1. The clonotype comes from a man aged 40-55 years with active or convalescent COVID-19. The CDR3 corresponds to CASSLRDRVKPQHF. The base sequence is TGTGCCAGCAGCCTCCGGGACAGGGTCAAGCCCCAGCATTTT. This CDR3, with the reference TRBV28 and TRBJ1-5 proteins standing in past its ends, gives the full variable domain DVKVTQSSRYLVKRTGEKVFLECVQDMDHENMFWYRQDPGLGLRLIYFSYDVKMKEKGDIPEGYSVSREKKERFSLILESASTNQTSMYLCASSLRDRVKPQHFGDGTRLSIL.